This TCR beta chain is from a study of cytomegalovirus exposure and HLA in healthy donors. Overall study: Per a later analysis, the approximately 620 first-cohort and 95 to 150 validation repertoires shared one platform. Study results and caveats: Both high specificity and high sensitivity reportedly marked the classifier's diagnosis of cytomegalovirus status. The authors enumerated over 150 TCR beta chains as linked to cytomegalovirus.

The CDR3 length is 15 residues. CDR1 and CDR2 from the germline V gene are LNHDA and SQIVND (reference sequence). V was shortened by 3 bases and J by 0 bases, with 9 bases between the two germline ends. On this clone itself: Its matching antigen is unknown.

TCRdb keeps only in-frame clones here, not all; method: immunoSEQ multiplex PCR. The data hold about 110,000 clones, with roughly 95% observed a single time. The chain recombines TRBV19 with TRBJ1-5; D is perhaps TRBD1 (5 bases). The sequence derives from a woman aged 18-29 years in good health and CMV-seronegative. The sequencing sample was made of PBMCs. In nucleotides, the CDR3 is TGTGCCAGTAGTATTGGGGGAGGTAGCAATCAGCCCCAGCATTTT. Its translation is CASSIGGGSNQPQHF.